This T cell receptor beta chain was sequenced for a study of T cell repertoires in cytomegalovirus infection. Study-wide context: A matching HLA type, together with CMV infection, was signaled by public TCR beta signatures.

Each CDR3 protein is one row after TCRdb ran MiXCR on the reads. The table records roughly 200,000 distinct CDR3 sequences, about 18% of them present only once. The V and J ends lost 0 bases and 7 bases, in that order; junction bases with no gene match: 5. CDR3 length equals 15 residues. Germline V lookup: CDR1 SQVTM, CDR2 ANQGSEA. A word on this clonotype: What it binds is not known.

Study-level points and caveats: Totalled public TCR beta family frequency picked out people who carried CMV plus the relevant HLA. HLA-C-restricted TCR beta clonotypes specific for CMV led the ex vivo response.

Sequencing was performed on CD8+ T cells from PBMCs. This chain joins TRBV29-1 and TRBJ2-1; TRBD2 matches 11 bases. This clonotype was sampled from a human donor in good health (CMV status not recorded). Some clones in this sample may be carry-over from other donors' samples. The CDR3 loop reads CSVEDTASGGNEQFF. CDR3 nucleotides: TGCAGCGTTGAAGATACGGCTAGCGGGGGGAATGAGCAGTTCTTC.